This T cell receptor (beta chain) was retrieved from a study of T cell responses to AZD1222 COVID-19 vaccine. Clones were read by immunoSEQ multiplex PCR, and TCRdb kept only the in-frame ones, dropping some. The sample has nearly 35,000 clones; under 90% are singletons. The CDR3 covers 19 residues. Per the germline V gene, CDR1 is GTSNPN and CDR2 is SVGIG (reference sequence). V shed 2 bases, J shed 0 bases, and the junction held 17 bases outside the gene matches. Overall study results and limits: Researchers took repertoire samples only after the peak T cell response had come. Among AZD1222 vaccinees, only six were seropositive at baseline. The reported proportion of spike-specific TCRs targeting unmutated variant regions was nearly half.

Note on this clone: Its specificity is not known.

This sequence originates from an adult who received the AZD1222 COVID-19 vaccine. V usage is TRBV30 and J usage is TRBJ2-3, with 7 positions matching TRBD1. Sequencing used peripheral blood, obtained 28 days after the second AZD1222 dose. The CDR3: CAWSKYSGQWSRSTDTQYF. The CDR3 DNA is TGTGCCTGGAGTAAATACTCGGGACAGTGGAGCCGGAGCACAGATACGCAGTATTTT.